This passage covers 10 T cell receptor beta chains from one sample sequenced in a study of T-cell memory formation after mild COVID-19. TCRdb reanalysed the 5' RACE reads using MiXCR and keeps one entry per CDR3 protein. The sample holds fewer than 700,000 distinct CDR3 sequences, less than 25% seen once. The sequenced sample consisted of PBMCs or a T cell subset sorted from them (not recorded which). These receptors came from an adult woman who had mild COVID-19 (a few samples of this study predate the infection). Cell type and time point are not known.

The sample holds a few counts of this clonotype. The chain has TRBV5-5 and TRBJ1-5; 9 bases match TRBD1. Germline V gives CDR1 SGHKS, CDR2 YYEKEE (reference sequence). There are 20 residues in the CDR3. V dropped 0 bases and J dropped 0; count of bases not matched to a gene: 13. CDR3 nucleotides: TGTGCCAGCAGCTTGGGGGGACAGGGCGACCTAGTATATAGCAATCAGCCCCAGCATTTT. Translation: CASSLGGQGDLVYSNQPQHF.

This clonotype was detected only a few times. The CDR3 bases are TGCAGTGCTAACCACAAAAGGAACACTGAAGCTTTCTTT. The encoded protein is CSANHKRNTEAFF. This chain joins TRBV20-1 and TRBJ1-1; the D is unclear. Germline lookup yields CDR1 DFQATT and CDR2 SNEGSKA (reference sequence). Trimming removed 4 bases at V and 1 base at J, with 10 bases between. The CDR3 spans 13 residues.

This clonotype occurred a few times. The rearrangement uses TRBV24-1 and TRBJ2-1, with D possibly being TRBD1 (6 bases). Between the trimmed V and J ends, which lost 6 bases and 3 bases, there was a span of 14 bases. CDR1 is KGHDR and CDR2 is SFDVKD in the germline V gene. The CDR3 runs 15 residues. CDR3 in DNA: TGTGCCACCAGTCGCAACAGGGTTGTCTACAATGAGCAGTTCTTC. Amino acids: CATSRNRVVYNEQFF.

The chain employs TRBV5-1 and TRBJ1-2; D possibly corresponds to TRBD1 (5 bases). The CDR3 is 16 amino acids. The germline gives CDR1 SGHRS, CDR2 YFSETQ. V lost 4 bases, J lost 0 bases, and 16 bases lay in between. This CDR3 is CASSLARGGPNYGYTF. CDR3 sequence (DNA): TGCGCCAGCAGCCTAGCAAGGGGCGGACCTAACTATGGCTACACCTTC.

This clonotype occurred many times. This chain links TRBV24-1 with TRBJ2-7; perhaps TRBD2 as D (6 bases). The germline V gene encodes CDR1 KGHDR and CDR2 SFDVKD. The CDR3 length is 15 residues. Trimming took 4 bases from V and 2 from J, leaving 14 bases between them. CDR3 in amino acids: CATSDSRDLTYEQYF. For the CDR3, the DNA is TGTGCCACCAGTGACTCCCGGGACTTAACCTACGAGCAGTACTTC.

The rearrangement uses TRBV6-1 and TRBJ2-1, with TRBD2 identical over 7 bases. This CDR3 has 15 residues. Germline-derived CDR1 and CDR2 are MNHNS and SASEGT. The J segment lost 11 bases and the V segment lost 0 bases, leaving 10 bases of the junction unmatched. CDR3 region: CASSEAGGGRIQQFF. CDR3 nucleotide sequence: TGTGCCAGCAGTGAAGCGGGGGGGGGAAGAATTCAGCAGTTCTTC.

The CDR3: CASRENRGLTGELFF. As DNA, the CDR3 is TGTGCCAGCAGAGAGAACAGGGGGCTCACCGGGGAGCTGTTTTTT. This sequence joins TRBV7-8 and TRBJ2-2, with 9 positions matching TRBD1. V lost 6 bases and J lost 4; bases outside the gene matches: 6. CDR3 size: 15 residues. CDR1 and CDR2 (germline): SGHVS, FQNEAQ.

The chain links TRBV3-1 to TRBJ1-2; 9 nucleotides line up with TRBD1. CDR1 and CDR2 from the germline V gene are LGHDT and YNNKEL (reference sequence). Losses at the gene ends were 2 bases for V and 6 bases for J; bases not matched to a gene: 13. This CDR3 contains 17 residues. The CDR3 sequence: CASSQYVSDRGPDGYTF. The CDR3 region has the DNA TGTGCCAGCAGCCAATATGTTTCGGACAGGGGACCTGATGGCTACACCTTC.

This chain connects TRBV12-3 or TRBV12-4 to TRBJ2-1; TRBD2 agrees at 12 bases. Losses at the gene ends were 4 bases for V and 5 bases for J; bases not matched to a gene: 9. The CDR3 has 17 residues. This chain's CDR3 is CASSSTPTSGGNNEQFF. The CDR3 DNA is TGTGCCAGCAGTTCCACCCCGACTAGCGGGGGAAACAATGAGCAGTTCTTC.

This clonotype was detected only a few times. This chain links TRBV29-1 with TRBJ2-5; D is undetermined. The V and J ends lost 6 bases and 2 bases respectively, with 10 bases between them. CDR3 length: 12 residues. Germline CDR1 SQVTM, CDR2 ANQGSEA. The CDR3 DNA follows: TGCAGCGTCCAAATAGATCAAGAGACCCAGTACTTC. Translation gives CSVQIDQETQYF.